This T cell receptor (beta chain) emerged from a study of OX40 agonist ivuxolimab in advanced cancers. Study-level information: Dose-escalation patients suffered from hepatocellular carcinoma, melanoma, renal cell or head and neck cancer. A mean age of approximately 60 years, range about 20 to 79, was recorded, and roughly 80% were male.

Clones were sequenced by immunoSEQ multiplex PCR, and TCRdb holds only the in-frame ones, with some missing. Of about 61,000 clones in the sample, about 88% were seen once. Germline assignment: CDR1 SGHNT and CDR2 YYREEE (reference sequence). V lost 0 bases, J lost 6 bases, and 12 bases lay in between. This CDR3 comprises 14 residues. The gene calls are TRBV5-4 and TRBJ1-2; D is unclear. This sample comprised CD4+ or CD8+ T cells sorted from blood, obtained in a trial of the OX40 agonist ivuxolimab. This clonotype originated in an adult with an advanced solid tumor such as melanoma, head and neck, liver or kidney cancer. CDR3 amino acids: CASSLAAQIDGYTF. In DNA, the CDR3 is TGTGCCAGCAGCTTGGCAGCACAGATTGATGGCTACACCTTC.